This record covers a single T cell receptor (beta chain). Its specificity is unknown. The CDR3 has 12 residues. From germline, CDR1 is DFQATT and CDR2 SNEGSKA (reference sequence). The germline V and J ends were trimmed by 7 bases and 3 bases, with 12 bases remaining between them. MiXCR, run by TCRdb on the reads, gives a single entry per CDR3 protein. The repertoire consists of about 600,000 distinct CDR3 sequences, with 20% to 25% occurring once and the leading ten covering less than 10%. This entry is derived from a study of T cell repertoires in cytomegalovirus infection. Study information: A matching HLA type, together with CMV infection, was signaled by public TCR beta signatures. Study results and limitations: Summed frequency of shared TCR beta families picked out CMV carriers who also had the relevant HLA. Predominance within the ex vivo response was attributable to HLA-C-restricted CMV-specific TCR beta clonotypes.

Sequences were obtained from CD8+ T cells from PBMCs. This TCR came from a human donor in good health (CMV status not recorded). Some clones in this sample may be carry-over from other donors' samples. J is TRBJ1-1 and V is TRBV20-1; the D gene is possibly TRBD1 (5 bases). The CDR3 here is CSVRWGYTEAFF. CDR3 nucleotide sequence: TGCAGTGTCCGATGGGGGTACACTGAAGCTTTCTTT.